The 7 T cell receptor beta chains below all came from one sample that was sequenced in a study of blood T cells in healthy people across ages (dated by TCRdb to between 2015 and 2017). Library creation used 5' RACE. A second roughly 7 to 12 cycle PCR used a sample-barcoded 5' primer and a J-beta primer mix. TCRdb passed the public sequencing reads through fastp at Q25 and MiXCR, retaining productive beta sequences. A single entry per CDR3 protein holds the most common genes and DNA from its merged rows. The sample data list 1,800,000 or so distinct CDR3 sequences, and roughly two fifths of these were observed just once. Roughly 23% of the sample comes from the top ten. The sequenced sample was blood. The receptor source for this set is a human donor in good health.

The rearrangement uses TRBV29-1 and TRBJ1-2; D is unresolved. The ends were cut back, 6 bases at V and 2 bases at J, with 13 bases in the middle. The CDR3 spans 13 residues. Germline CDR1 reads SQVTM; CDR2 reads ANQGSEA. The CDR3 region is CSVAPTVNYGYTF. CDR3 sequence (DNA): TGCAGCGTAGCACCCACAGTGAACTATGGCTACACCTTC.

The chain employs TRBV20-1 and TRBJ1-4, with D possibly TRBD1 on 6 matching bases. V was cut by 6 bases and J by 5 bases, with 16 bases left in between. Germline CDR1 is DFQATT and CDR2 is SNEGSKA (reference sequence). The CDR3 is made up of 14 amino acids. Here the CDR3 reads CSAPKGGLNEKLFF. For the CDR3, the DNA is TGCAGTGCCCCCAAGGGGGGGCTAAATGAAAAACTGTTTTTT.

The table lists this clonotype with a few counts. This rearrangement joins TRBV10-3 to TRBJ2-7; 7 bases fit TRBD2. This CDR3 comprises 14 residues. Germline trimming cut 6 bases from V and 3 bases from J; bases unmatched to any gene: 8. Germline V CDR1 and CDR2: ENHRY, SYGVKD. The CDR3 bases are TGTGCCATCAGAGCCGCGGGAGAGCTCTACGAGCAGTACTTC. Protein: CAIRAAGELYEQYF.

This chain uses TRBV16 with TRBJ2-5; D might be TRBD1 (5 bases). CDR1 and CDR2 (germline): KGHSY, FQNENV. The length of the CDR3 is 15 residues. Trimming took off 0 bases at V and 11 bases at J, with 19 bases between the two ends. CDR3 coding DNA: TGTGCCAGCAGCCAATCGACAGAACCTCCCTACGTGCAGTACTTC. Protein product: CASSQSTEPPYVQYF.

This chain uses TRBV29-1 with TRBJ1-2; 7 bases are a match to TRBD1. V lost 6 bases, J lost 4 bases, and 8 bases stayed unmatched. Germline V gene sequence: CDR1 SQVTM, CDR2 ANQGSEA. The CDR3 sequence is 13 residues long. The CDR3 region is CSVSTGSGYGYTF. DNA of the CDR3: TGCAGCGTATCGACAGGGTCCGGCTATGGCTACACCTTC.

This clonotype has just a few counts. V usage is TRBV5-6 and J usage is TRBJ1-2, with D perhaps TRBD1 (6 bases). This CDR3 comprises 15 residues. Germline V gene data show CDR1 as SGHDT and CDR2 as YYEEEE. V was cut by 4 bases and J by 1 base, with 14 bases left in between. This chain's CDR3 is CASSPPGESNYGYTF. Here the CDR3 DNA reads TGTGCCAGCAGCCCTCCAGGGGAAAGTAACTATGGCTACACCTTC. Based on the CDR3 plus reference TRBV5-6 and TRBJ1-2, the full variable domain is DAGVTQSPTHLIKTRGQQVTLRCSPKSGHDTVSWYQQALGQGPQFIFQYYEEEERQRGNFPDRFSGHQFPNYSSELNVNALLLGDSALYLCASSPPGESNYGYTFGSGTRLTVV.

This chain connects TRBV7-3 to TRBJ2-3, with 9 nucleotides matching TRBD2. The J segment lost 3 bases and the V segment lost 4 bases, leaving 8 bases of the junction unmatched. Looked up from germline, CDR1 is SGHTA and CDR2 is FQGTGA. The CDR3 loop spans 16 amino acids. Here the CDR3 DNA reads TGTGCCAGCAGCTCTCAGGGCGGGGGGGCAACAGATACGCAGTATTTT. It is translated as CASSSQGGGATDTQYF.